This T cell receptor (beta chain) was found in a study of T-cell reconstitution after alpha-beta-depleted transplantation in children. TCRbeta library construction was performed incorporating unique molecular identifiers. TCRdb recomputed calls from the PCR reads with MiXCR, one row per CDR3 protein. The sample lists 250,000 to 400,000 distinct CDR3 sequences, roughly 25% occurring once. The J segment lost 7 bases and the V segment lost 5 bases, leaving 16 bases of the junction unmatched. The CDR3 spans 16 residues. Specimen: PBMCs, mostly from graft donor cells, collected 180 days after TCRalphabeta/CD19-depleted stem cell transplant. The chain employs TRBV12-3 or TRBV12-4 and TRBJ1-1; 7 bases fit TRBD1. The TCR was taken from a male patient aged 10 to 17 who had a stem cell transplant for acute lymphoblastic leukemia, so the T cells may come from the graft donor. CDR3 protein: CASSVPRGRGYSEAFF. The CDR3 DNA sequence: TGTGCCAGCAGTGTGCCTAGGGGCAGGGGGTATAGTGAAGCTTTCTTT.